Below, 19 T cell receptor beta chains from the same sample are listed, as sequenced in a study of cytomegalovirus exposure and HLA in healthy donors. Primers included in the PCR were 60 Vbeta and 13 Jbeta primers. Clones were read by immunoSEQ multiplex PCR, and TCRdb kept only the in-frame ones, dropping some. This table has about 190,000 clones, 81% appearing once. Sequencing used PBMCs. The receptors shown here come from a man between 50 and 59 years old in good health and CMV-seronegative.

As DNA, the CDR3 is TGTGCCAGCAGTTTAAGACGGGGGAGCGATTCACCCCTCCACTTT. This gives the protein CASSLRRGSDSPLHF. The V gene is TRBV27, the J gene TRBJ1-6; the D gene is possibly TRBD1 (5 bases). The V end was cut by 2 bases, the J end by 8 bases, with 13 bases between. The CDR3 has 15 residues. Germline CDR1 is MNHEY and CDR2 is SMNVEV (reference sequence).

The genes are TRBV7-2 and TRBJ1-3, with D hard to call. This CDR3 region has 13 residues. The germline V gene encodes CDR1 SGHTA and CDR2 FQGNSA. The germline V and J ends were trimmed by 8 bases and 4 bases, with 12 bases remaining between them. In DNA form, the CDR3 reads TGTGCCAGCTCCCAAGCGTCCGGAAACACCATATATTTT. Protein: CASSQASGNTIYF.

The CDR3: CASSLGGGTGRAQYF. The CDR3 DNA is TGTGCCAGCAGCTTAGGTGGGGGGACAGGGAGGGCCCAGTACTTC. This chain links TRBV7-2 with TRBJ2-5; 9 nucleotides align to TRBD1. There are 15 residues in the CDR3. The ends lost 1 base at V and 9 bases at J; junction bases unmatched: 9. In germline, CDR1 is SGHTA, CDR2 FQGNSA.

The DNA for the CDR3 is TGTGCCGGTGGACAGGGGTCGGGGACCCAGTACTTC. Its translation: CAGGQGSGTQYF. The chain joins TRBV6-1 to TRBJ2-5, with 9 nucleotides matching TRBD1. The trim removed 11 bases at V and 7 bases at J, leaving 8 bases unmatched. The CDR3 totals 12 residues. The germline gives CDR1 MNHNS, CDR2 SASEGT.

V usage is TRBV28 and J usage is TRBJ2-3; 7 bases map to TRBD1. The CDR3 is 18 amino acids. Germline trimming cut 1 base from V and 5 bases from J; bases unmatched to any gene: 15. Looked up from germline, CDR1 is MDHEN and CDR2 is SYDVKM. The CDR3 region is CASSLYGQAKHWEDTQYF. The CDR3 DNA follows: TGTGCCAGCAGTTTATACGGACAGGCAAAGCACTGGGAAGATACGCAGTATTTT.

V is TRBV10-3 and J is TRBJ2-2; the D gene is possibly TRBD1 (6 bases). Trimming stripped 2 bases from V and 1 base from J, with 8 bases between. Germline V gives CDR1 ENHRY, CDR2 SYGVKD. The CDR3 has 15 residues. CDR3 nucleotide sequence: TGTGCCATCAGTGAGACAGGGCTGAACACCGGGGAGCTGTTTTTT. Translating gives CAISETGLNTGELFF.

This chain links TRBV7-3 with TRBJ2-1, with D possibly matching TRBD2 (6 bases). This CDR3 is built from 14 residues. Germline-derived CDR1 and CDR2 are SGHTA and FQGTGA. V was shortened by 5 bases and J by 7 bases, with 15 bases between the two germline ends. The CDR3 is CASSPGTGANEQFF. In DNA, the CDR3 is TGTGCCAGCAGCCCCGGGACTGGAGCGAATGAGCAGTTCTTC.

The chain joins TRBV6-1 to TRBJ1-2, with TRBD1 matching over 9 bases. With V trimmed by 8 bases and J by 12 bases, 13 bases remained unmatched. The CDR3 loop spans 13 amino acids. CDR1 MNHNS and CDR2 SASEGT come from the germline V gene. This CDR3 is CASSGQGASSDTF. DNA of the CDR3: TGTGCCAGCTCGGGACAGGGCGCCTCATCGGACACCTTC.

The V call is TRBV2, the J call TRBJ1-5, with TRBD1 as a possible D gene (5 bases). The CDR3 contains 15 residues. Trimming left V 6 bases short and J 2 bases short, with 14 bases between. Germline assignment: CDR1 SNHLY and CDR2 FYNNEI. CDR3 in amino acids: CASRNLAGRNQPQHF. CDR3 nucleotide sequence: TGTGCCAGCAGGAATCTCGCGGGACGCAATCAGCCCCAGCATTTT.

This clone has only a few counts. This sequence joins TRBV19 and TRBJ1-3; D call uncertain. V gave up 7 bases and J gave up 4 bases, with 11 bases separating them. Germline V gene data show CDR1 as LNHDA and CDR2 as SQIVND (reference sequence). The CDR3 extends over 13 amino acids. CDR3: CASMARPGNTIYF. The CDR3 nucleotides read TGTGCCAGTATGGCCAGGCCGGGAAACACCATATATTTT.

CDR3: CASSYLGTGGSPLHF. In nucleotides, the CDR3 is TGTGCCAGCAGTTACTTAGGGACAGGGGGTTCACCCCTCCACTTT. The chain has TRBV6-6 and TRBJ1-6, with 11 bases that match TRBD1. The CDR3 covers 15 residues. Per germline, CDR1 MNHNY and CDR2 SVGAGI (reference sequence). The V segment lost 1 base and the J segment 9 bases; nucleotides outside the gene matches: 2.

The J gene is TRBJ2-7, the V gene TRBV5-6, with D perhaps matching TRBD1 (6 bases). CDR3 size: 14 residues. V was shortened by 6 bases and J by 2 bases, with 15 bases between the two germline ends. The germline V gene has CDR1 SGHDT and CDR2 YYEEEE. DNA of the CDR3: TGTGCCAGCACCCTGGGGGCAGGGACCTACGAGCAGTACTTC. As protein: CASTLGAGTYEQYF.

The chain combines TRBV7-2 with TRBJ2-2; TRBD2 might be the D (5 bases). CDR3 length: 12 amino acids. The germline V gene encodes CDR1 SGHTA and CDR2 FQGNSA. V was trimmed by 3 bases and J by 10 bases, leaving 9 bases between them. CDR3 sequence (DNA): TGTGCCAGCAGCTTGTGGGGAGCGGAGCTGTTTTTT. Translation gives CASSLWGAELFF.

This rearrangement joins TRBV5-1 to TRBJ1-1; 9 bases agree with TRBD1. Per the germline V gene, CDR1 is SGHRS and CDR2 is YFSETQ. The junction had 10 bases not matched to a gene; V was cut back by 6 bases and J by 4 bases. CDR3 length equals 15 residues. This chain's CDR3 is CASTRRTGGGTEAFF. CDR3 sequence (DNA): TGCGCCAGCACCCGTCGAACAGGGGGCGGCACTGAAGCTTTCTTT.

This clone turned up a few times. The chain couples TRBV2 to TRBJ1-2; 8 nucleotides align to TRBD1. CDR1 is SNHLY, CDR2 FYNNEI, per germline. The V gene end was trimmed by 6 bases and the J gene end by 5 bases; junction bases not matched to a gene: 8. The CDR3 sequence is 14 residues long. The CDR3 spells CASRKGQEAYGYTF. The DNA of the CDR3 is TGTGCCAGCAGGAAGGGACAGGAAGCTTATGGCTACACCTTC.

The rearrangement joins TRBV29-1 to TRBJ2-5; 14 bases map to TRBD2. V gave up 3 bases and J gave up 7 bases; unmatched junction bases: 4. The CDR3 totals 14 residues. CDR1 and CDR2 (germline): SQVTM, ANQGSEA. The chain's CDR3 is CSVEGLAGDGTQYF. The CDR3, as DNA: TGCAGCGTTGAGGGACTAGCGGGGGATGGGACCCAGTACTTC.

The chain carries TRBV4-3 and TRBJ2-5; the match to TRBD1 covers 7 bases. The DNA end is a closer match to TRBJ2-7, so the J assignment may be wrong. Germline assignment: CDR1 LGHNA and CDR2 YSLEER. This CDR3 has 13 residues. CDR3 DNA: TGCGCCAGCAGCCGTGCAGGGGGTTACGAGCAGTACTTC. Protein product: CASSRAGGYEQYF.

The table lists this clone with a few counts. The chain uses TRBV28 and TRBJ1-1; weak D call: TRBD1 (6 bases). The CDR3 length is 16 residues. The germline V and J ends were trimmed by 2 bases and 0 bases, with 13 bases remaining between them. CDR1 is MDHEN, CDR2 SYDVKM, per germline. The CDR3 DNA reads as TGTGCCAGCAGTTTAGAGCAGGGGTCCATGAACACTGAAGCTTTCTTT. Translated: CASSLEQGSMNTEAFF.

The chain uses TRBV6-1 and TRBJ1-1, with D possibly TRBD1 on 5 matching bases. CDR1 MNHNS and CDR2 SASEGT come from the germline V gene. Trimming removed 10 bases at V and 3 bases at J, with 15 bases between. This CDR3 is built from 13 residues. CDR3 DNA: TGTGCCATACATATGACAGTTCACACTGAAGCTTTCTTT. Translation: CAIHMTVHTEAFF.